This TCR beta chain derives from a study of OX40 agonist ivuxolimab in advanced cancers. Study-wide findings and caveats: Antigen specificity of clonally expanded peripheral T cells was not established. Researchers report that CD8+ T cells had, on average, more expanded clones than CD4+. Normalized T-cell clonal expansion was also low in a subset of nonresponders.

The CDR3 extends over 14 amino acids. Germline assignment: CDR1 SGHVS and CDR2 FQNEAQ. The V gene end was trimmed by 7 bases and the J gene end by 4 bases; junction bases not matched to a gene: 4. The method was immunoSEQ multiplex PCR; TCRdb's version includes in-frame clones alone and lacks a portion of them. The data show roughly 87,000 clones, approximately 91% seen once. This clone was seen ten or more times. As yet, its antigen is unknown. Sampling of blood occurred at baseline, cycle 4 day 1, and cycle 7 day 1. This rearrangement joins TRBV7-8 to TRBJ2-1, with TRBD2 matching over 10 bases. The specimen was CD4+ or CD8+ T cells sorted from blood, collected in a trial of the OX40 agonist ivuxolimab. This TCR was recovered from an adult with an advanced solid tumor such as melanoma, head and neck, liver or kidney cancer. This CDR3 reads CASTRLAGYNEQFF. CDR3 bases: TGTGCCAGCACCAGACTAGCGGGTTACAATGAGCAGTTCTTC.